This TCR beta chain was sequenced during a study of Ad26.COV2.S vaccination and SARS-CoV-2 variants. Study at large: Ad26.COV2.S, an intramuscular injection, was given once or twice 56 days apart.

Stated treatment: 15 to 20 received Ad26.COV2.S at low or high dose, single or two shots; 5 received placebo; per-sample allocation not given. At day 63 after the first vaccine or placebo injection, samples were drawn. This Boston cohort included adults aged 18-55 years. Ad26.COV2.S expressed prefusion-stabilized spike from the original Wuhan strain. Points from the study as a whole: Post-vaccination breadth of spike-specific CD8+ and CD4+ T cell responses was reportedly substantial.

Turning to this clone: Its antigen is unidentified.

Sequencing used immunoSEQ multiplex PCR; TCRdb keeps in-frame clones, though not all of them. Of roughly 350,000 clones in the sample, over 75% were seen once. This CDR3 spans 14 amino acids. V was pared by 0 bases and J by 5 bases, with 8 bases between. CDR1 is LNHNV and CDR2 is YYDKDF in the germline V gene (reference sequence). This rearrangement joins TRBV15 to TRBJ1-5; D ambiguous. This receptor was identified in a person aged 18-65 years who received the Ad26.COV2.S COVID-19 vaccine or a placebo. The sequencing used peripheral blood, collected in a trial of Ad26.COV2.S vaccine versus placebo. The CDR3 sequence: CATSREQTDQPQHF. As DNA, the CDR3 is TGTGCCACCAGCAGAGAACAAACAGATCAGCCCCAGCATTTT. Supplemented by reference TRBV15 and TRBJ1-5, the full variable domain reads DAMVIQNPRYQVTQFGKPVTLSCSQTLNHNVMYWYQQKSSQAPKLLFHYYDKDFNNEADTPDNFQSRRPNTSFCFLDIRSPGLGDTAMYLCATSREQTDQPQHFGDGTRLSIL.